Sequencing of this TCR beta chain was carried out in a study of blood T cell repertoires in COVID-19. Study-wide background: Samples came from the United States, Italy and Spain, spanning acute and convalescent COVID-19. T cells, B-cell-depleted T cells, or PBMCs provided the cDNA or gDNA that served as material.

As processed by the authors: Using reference gene primer amplification, nucleated cell counts were estimated. Libraries were prepared by immunoSEQ multiplex PCR; TCRdb keeps only in-frame clonotypes and omits some of them. V, J and clone size reflect that table, while D and trimming were determined from the DNA. The sample lists more than 80,000 clones; roughly 89% were seen once. Those enrolled in Seattle joined during active infection and were followed longitudinally afterward. Germline V gene lookup returns CDR1 LNHDA and CDR2 SQIVND (reference sequence). V was trimmed by 7 bases and J by 4 bases, leaving 10 bases between them. The CDR3 spans 12 residues.

The chain recombines TRBV19 with TRBJ1-2; D uncertain. Sequencing input: peripheral blood. The sequence was obtained from a woman aged 55-69 years with COVID-19, enrolled during active disease. The CDR3 here is CASTSTRYGYTF. CDR3 bases: TGTGCCAGTACCTCGACACGCTATGGCTACACCTTC.